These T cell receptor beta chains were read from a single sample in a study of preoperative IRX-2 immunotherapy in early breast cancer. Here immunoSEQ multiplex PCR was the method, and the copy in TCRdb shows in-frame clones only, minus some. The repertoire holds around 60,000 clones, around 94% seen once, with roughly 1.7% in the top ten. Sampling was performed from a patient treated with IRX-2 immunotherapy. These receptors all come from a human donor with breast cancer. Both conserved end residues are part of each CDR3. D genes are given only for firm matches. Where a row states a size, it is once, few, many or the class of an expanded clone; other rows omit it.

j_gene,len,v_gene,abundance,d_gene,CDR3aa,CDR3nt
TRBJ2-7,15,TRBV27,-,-,CASSLSIGYSYEQYF,TGTGCCAGCAGTTTATCGATTGGATACTCCTACGAGCAGTACTTC
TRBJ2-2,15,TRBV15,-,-,CATDFDGQNTGELFF,TGTGCCACCGACTTTGATGGACAGAACACCGGGGAGCTGTTTTTT
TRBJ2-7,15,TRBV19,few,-,CASSPNQRSYSQQYF,TGTGCCAGTAGTCCCAACCAGCGCTCGTACAGTCAGCAGTACTTC
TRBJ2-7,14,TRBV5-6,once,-,CASSSTSSPYEQYF,TGTGCCAGCAGCTCCACTAGTTCTCCCTACGAGCAGTACTTC
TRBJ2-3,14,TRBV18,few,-,CASSVWGNTDTQYF,TGTGCCAGCTCCGTTTGGGGAAACACAGATACGCAGTATTTT
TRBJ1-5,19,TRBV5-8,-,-,CASSTVGGGAAHSNQPQHF,TGTGCCAGCAGCACTGTAGGCGGCGGGGCGGCTCATAGCAATCAGCCCCAGCATTTT
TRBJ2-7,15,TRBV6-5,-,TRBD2,CASSPGLGGVYEQYF,TGTGCCAGCAGTCCAGGGCTGGGAGGGGTCTACGAGCAGTACTTC
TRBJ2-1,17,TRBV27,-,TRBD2,CASSLSETSGGFYEQFF,TGTGCCAGCAGCCTCTCCGAGACTAGCGGGGGGTTCTATGAGCAGTTCTTC
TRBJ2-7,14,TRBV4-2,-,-,CASSPGLTSSEQYF,TGTGCCAGCAGCCCCGGACTGACTAGTAGCGAGCAGTACTTC
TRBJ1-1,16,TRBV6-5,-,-,CASSSPTQGYDTEAFF,TGTGCCAGCAGTTCACCAACACAGGGTTATGACACTGAAGCTTTCTTT
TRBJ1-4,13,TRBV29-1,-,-,CSVEVQYNEKLFF,TGCAGCGTTGAGGTCCAGTATAATGAAAAACTGTTTTTT
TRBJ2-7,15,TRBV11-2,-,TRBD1,CASSLEAPYRGEQYF,TGTGCCAGCAGCTTAGAGGCCCCCTACAGGGGCGAGCAGTACTTC
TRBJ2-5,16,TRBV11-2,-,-,CASSPRVQGGQETQYF,TGTGCCAGCAGTCCGAGGGTGCAGGGTGGGCAAGAGACCCAGTACTTC
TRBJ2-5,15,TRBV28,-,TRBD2,CASSLSAGGLGTQYF,TGTGCCAGCAGCCTGTCAGCGGGGGGGTTGGGGACCCAGTACTTC